Below, 16 T cell receptor beta chains from the same sample are listed, as sequenced in a study of PD-L1 blockade in urothelial cancer. The data were produced by immunoSEQ multiplex PCR, yet TCRdb's version contains in-frame clones alone and is incomplete. Among approximately 90,000 clones, 90% were seen once, and the ten largest hold around 1.6%. Documented time point: pretreatment peripheral blood. Material: PBMCs, obtained around atezolizumab (anti-PD-L1) treatment. The receptor set was obtained from a man aged 60 to 75 with urothelial cancer.

The V and J genes are TRBV7-6 and TRBJ2-2, with TRBD2 matching 10 bases. V dropped 1 base and J dropped 5; count of bases not matched to a gene: 4. This CDR3 has 16 residues. CDR1 and CDR2 from the germline V gene are SGHVS and FNYEAQ. The CDR3 sequence: CASSLVPSGSTGELFF. Written as DNA, the CDR3 is TGTGCCAGCAGCTTAGTTCCTAGCGGGAGTACCGGGGAGCTGTTTTTT.

The J gene is TRBJ2-1, the V gene TRBV29-1, with 9 nucleotides matching TRBD1. This CDR3 has 13 amino acids. Germline CDR1 reads SQVTM; CDR2 reads ANQGSEA. The V gene end was trimmed by 8 bases and the J gene end by 7 bases; junction bases not matched to a gene: 9. The CDR3 coding sequence is TGCAGCCTGGACAGGGGAAAAAGGAATGAGCAGTTCTTC. As protein: CSLDRGKRNEQFF.

This rearrangement joins TRBV2 to TRBJ2-2, with 11 bases aligning to TRBD2. This CDR3 region has 16 residues. Per germline, CDR1 SNHLY and CDR2 FYNNEI. V lost 3 bases to trimming and J lost 2 bases; unmatched junction nucleotides: 2. CDR3 nucleotide sequence: TGTGCCAGCAGTGAGGGACTAGCGGCTAACACCGGGGAGCTGTTTTTT. It translates to CASSEGLAANTGELFF.

The chain combines TRBV19 with TRBJ1-1, with TRBD1 matching 7 bases. Germline V gene lookup returns CDR1 LNHDA and CDR2 SQIVND (reference sequence). The CDR3 runs 15 residues. V dropped 1 base and J dropped 1; count of bases not matched to a gene: 3. CDR3 loop: CASSIVGTANTEAFF. CDR3 sequence (DNA): TGTGCCAGTAGTATAGTAGGGACAGCGAACACTGAAGCTTTCTTT.

The chain employs TRBV9 and TRBJ2-7, with 10 bases aligning to TRBD1. The CDR3 loop spans 15 amino acids. Germline V gene lookup returns CDR1 SGDLS and CDR2 YYNGEE. V gave up 2 bases and J gave up 2 bases; unmatched junction bases: 4. CDR3 in amino acids: CASSVGTGATYEQYF. CDR3 coding DNA: TGTGCCAGCAGCGTCGGGACAGGGGCTACCTACGAGCAGTACTTC.

The chain is built from TRBV7-9 and TRBJ2-7; D perhaps matches TRBD2 (7 bases). The V end lost 4 bases, the J end lost 7 bases, and 20 bases lay between the germline ends. Germline values: CDR1 SEHNR, CDR2 FQNEAQ (reference sequence). The CDR3 has 15 amino acids. This CDR3 is CASSSSGGGRGEQYF. DNA for the CDR3: TGTGCCAGCAGCTCTTCGGGGGGCGGCCGGGGAGAGCAGTACTTC.

This sequence joins TRBV4-3 and TRBJ2-7; TRBD2 aligns across 15 bases. After removal of 4 bases from V and 4 bases from J, the junction contained 8 bases not matched to a gene. The CDR3 totals 17 residues. Germline values: CDR1 LGHNA, CDR2 YSLEER. The CDR3 bases are TGCGCCAGCAGCCTTTCCCCGGGACTAGCGGGAGGATACGAGCAGTACTTC. Translation gives CASSLSPGLAGGYEQYF.

The chain couples TRBV5-6 to TRBJ1-6; 8 bases fit TRBD1. Trimming cost V 2 bases and J 8 bases; bases outside gene matches: 9. The CDR3 is 16 residues long. Germline lookup yields CDR1 SGHDT and CDR2 YYEEEE. This CDR3 is CASSFMTGTGDSPLHF. CDR3 nucleotides: TGTGCCAGCAGCTTTATGACCGGGACAGGCGATTCACCCCTCCACTTT.

This clone appeared once. The CDR3 coding sequence is TGCGCCAGCAGTGGAGGACTAGCTGAGACCCAGTACTTC. It yields the protein CASSGGLAETQYF. This sequence joins TRBV10-1 and TRBJ2-5, with TRBD2 matching over 8 bases. Unmatched junction bases numbered 3, after V lost 4 bases and J lost 5 bases. This CDR3 is built from 13 residues. The germline CDR1 and CDR2 sequences are WNHNN and SYGVQD (reference sequence).

In its sample, this clone was seen a few times. The V gene is TRBV5-1, the J gene TRBJ2-7, with a weak D call TRBD1 (5 bases). The germline V gene has CDR1 SGHRS and CDR2 YFSETQ. This CDR3 spans 14 amino acids. Trimming removed 4 bases at V and 4 bases at J, with 15 bases between. CDR3 residues: CASSIDRRQYEQYF. CDR3 DNA: TGCGCCAGCAGCATTGACAGAAGACAATACGAGCAGTACTTC.

J is TRBJ1-2 and V is TRBV5-6, with D possibly TRBD1 on 5 matching bases. The CDR3 length is 14 residues. V shed 4 bases and J shed 3 bases, with 13 bases lying between them. CDR1 is SGHDT, CDR2 YYEEEE, per germline. The CDR3 region is CASSLGGAHYGYTF. CDR3 sequence (DNA): TGTGCCAGCAGCCTGGGGGGAGCCCACTATGGCTACACCTTC.

The chain links TRBV6-6 to TRBJ2-1; 9 bases line up with TRBD1. J lost 7 bases, V lost 5 bases, and 9 bases had no gene match. The CDR3 is made up of 15 amino acids. Germline V gene lookup returns CDR1 MNHNY and CDR2 SVGAGI (reference sequence). CDR3 sequence: CASSGAGQGFNEQFF. CDR3 DNA sequence: TGTGCCAGCAGTGGAGCCGGACAGGGGTTTAATGAGCAGTTCTTC.

The chain has TRBV4-2 and TRBJ1-4; 12 bases match TRBD1. V lost 4 bases to trimming and J lost 7 bases; unmatched junction nucleotides: 10. Germline CDR1 and CDR2: LGHNA and YNFKEQ. CDR3 length equals 17 residues. CDR3 sequence (DNA): TGTGCCAGCAGCCCGACCGGGACAGGGGGCTTCGGTGAAAAACTGTTTTTT. It specifies CASSPTGTGGFGEKLFF.

The chain joins TRBV5-4 to TRBJ2-3; TRBD1 might be the D (5 bases). Germline V gene sequence: CDR1 SGHNT, CDR2 YYREEE (reference sequence). Deletions cut 4 bases from V and 0 bases from J, with 15 bases between. The CDR3 totals 16 residues. CDR3 sequence (DNA): TGTGCCAGCAGCAGGGGTGGTATCTCTAGCACAGATACGCAGTATTTT. Translated: CASSRGGISSTDTQYF.

The V and J genes are TRBV21-1 and TRBJ2-7; TRBD1 is the table's D call, not checked against the DNA. TRBV21-1 is a pseudogene segment. This CDR3 is built from 12 residues. The CDR3 nucleotides are TGTGCCAGCAGTAAAAGGGGCTGGGAGCAGTACTTC. Translation: CASSKRGWEQYF.

V and J are TRBV30 and TRBJ1-1; no reliable D call. The CDR3 runs to 13 residues. Trimming pared 0 bases from V and 5 bases from J, leaving 10 bases between. Germline CDR1 GTSNPN, CDR2 SVGIG (reference sequence). This CDR3 is CAWSVGSRTEAFF. Here the CDR3 DNA reads TGTGCCTGGAGTGTCGGCTCGAGGACTGAAGCTTTCTTT.